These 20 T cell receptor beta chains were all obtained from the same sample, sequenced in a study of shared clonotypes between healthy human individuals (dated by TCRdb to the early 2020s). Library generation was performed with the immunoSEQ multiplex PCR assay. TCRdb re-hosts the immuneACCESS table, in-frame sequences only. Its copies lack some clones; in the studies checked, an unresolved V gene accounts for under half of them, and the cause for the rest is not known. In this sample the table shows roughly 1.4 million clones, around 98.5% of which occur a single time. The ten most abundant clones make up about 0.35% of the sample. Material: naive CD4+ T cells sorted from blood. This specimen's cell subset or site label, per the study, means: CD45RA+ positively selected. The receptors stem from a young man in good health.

The CDR3 spells CASRVRGNNEKLFF. The CDR3 bases are TGTGCCAGCAGAGTCAGGGGGAATAATGAAAAACTGTTTTTT. This chain connects TRBV27 to TRBJ1-4; TRBD1 matches 7 bases. V dropped 6 bases and J dropped 4; count of bases not matched to a gene: 5. The CDR3 covers 14 residues. Germline values: CDR1 MNHEY, CDR2 SMNVEV (reference sequence). The complete variable domain, with remaining parts taken from reference TRBV27 and TRBJ1-4, reads EAQVTQNPRYLITVTGKKLTVTCSQNMNHEYMSWYRQDPGLGLRQIYYSMNVEVTDKGDVPEGYKVSRKEKRNFPLILESPSPNQTSLYFCASRVRGNNEKLFFGSGTQLSVL.

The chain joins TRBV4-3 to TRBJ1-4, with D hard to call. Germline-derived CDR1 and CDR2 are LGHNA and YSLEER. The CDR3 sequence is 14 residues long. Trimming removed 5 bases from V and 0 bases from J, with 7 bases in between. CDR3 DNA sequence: TGCGCCAGCAGCTCACGGGCAACTAATGAAAAACTGTTTTTT. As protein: CASSSRATNEKLFF.

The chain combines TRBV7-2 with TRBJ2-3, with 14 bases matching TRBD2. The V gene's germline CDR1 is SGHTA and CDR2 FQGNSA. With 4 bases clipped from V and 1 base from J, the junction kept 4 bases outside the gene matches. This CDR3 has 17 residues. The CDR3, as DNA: TGTGCCAGCAGCTCGGGGGGACTAGCGGGAGGCACAGATACGCAGTATTTT. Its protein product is CASSSGGLAGGTDTQYF. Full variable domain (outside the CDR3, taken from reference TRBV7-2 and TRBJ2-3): GAGVSQSPSNKVTEKGKDVELRCDPISGHTALYWYRQSLGQGLEFLIYFQGNSAPDKSGLPSDRFSAERTGGSVSTLTIQRTQQEDSAVYLCASSSGGLAGGTDTQYFGPGTRLTVL.

The CDR3 spells CASSMPGLPDRGYTF. In DNA form, the CDR3 reads TGTGCCAGTAGTATGCCCGGGCTCCCCGACAGGGGCTACACCTTC. The V call is TRBV19, the J call TRBJ1-2; D is possibly TRBD1 (6 bases). The CDR3 is 15 amino acids. V was trimmed by 3 bases and J by 8 bases, leaving 19 bases between them. Germline V gene lookup returns CDR1 LNHDA and CDR2 SQIVND (reference sequence).

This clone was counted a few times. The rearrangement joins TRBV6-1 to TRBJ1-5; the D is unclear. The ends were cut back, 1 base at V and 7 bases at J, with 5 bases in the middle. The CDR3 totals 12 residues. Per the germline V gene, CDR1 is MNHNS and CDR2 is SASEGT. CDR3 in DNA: TGTGCCAGCAGTGAAGGGGTGCAGCCCCAGCATTTT. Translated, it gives CASSEGVQPQHF.

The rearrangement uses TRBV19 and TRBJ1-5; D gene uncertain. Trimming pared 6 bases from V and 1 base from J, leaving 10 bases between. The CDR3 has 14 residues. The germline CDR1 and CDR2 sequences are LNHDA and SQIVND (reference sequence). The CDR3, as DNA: TGTGCCAGTAGAACCTCTCTCAGCAATCAGCCCCAGCATTTT. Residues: CASRTSLSNQPQHF.

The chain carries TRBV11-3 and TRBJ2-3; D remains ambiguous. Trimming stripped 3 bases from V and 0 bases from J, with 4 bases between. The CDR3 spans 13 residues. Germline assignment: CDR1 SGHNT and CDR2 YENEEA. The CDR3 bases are TGTGCCAGCAGCTTTATAAGCACAGATACGCAGTATTTT. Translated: CASSFISTDTQYF.

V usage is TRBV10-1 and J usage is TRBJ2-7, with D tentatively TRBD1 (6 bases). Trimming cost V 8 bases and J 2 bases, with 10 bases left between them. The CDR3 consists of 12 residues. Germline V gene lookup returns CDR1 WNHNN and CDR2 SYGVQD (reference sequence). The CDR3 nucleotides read TGCGCCAGCTCCGGGACACCCTACGAGCAGTACTTC. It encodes CASSGTPYEQYF.

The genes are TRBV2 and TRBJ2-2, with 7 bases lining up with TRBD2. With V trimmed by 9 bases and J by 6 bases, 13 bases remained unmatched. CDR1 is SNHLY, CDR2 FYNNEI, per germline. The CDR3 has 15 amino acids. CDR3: CARNGGGVNSGELFF. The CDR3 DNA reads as TGTGCCAGGAATGGCGGGGGAGTTAATTCCGGGGAGCTGTTTTTT.

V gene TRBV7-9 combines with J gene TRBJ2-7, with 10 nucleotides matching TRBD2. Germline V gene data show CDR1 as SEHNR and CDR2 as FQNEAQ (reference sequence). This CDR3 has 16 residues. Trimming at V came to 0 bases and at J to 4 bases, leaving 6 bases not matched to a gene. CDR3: CASSLAASGRRYEQYF. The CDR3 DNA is TGTGCCAGCAGCTTAGCGGCTAGCGGGAGAAGGTACGAGCAGTACTTC.

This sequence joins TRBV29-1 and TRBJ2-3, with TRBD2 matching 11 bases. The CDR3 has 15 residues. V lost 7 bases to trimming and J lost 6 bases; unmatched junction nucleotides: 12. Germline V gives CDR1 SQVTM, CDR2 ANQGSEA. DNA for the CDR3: TGCAGCGCTTCTTCGACTAGCGGGGTTTCGGATACGCAGTATTTT. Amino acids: CSASSTSGVSDTQYF.

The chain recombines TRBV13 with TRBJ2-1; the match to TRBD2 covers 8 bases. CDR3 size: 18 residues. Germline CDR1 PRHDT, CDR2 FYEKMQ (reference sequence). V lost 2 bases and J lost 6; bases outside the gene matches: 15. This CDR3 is CASSLFGRAGGWGNEQFF. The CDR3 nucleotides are TGTGCCAGCAGCTTATTCGGACGGGCGGGAGGATGGGGCAATGAGCAGTTCTTC.

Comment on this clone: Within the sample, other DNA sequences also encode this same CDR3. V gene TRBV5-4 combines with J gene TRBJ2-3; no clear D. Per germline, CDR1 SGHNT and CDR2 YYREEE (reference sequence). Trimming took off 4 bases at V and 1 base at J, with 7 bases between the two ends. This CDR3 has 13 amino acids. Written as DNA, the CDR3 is TGTGCCAGCAGCCCACGCCGCACAGATACGCAGTATTTT. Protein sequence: CASSPRRTDTQYF.

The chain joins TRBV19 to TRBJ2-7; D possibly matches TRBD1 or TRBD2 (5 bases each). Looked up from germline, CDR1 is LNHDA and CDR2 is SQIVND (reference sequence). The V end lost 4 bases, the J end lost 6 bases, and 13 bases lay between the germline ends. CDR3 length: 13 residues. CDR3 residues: CASSTGTSGEQYF. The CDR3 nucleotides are TGTGCCAGTAGTACCGGGACCTCAGGCGAGCAGTACTTC.

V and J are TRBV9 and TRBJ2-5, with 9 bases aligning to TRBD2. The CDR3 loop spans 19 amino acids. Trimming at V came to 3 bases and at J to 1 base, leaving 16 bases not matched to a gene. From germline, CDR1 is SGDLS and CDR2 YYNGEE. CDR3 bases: TGTGCCAGCAGCGGGGGGGCCAGCGGGAGGAAAGGTTTCCAAGAGACCCAGTACTTC. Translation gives CASSGGASGRKGFQETQYF.

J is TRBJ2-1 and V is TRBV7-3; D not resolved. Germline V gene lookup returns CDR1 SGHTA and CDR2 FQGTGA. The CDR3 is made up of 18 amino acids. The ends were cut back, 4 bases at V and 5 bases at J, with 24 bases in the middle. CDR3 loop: CASSSGPLGRHTHNEQFF. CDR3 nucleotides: TGTGCCAGCAGCTCGGGTCCACTCGGAAGACACACACACAATGAGCAGTTCTTC.

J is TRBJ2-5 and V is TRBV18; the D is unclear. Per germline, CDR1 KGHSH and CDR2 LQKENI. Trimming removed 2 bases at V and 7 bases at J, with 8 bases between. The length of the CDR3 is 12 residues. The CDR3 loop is CASSPVFGTQYF. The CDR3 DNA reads TGTGCCAGCTCACCAGTTTTTGGGACCCAGTACTTC.

The CDR3 loop reads CASSFGQVSYEQYF. DNA of the CDR3: TGTGCCAGCAGTTTCGGCCAAGTTTCCTACGAGCAGTACTTC. The V call is TRBV6-5, the J call TRBJ2-7, with no clear D. This CDR3 region has 14 residues. Between the trimmed V and J ends, which lost 4 bases and 1 base, there was a span of 11 bases. Germline assignment: CDR1 MNHEY and CDR2 SVGAGI.

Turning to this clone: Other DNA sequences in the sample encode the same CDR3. The CDR3 coding sequence is TGCAGCGTTGAGAGTGGGGCCAACGTCCTGACTTTC. Translating gives CSVESGANVLTF. The gene calls are TRBV29-1 and TRBJ2-6; D uncertain. This CDR3 is built from 12 residues. The germline V and J ends were trimmed by 3 bases and 3 bases, with 3 bases remaining between them. Germline V gives CDR1 SQVTM, CDR2 ANQGSEA.

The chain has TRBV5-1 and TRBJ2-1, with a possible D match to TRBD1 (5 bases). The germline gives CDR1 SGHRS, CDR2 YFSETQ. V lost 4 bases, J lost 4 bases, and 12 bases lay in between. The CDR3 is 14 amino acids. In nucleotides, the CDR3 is TGCGCCAGCAGCGGTGACAGAGTTTACAATGAGCAGTTCTTC. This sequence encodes CASSGDRVYNEQFF. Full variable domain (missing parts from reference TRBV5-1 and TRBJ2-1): KAGVTQTPRYLIKTRGQQVTLSCSPISGHRSVSWYQQTPGQGLQFLFEYFSETQRNKGNFPGRFSGRQFSNSRSEMNVSTLELGDSALYLCASSGDRVYNEQFFGPGTRLTVL.